These T cell receptor beta chains were read from a single sample in a study of identical twins. From the 5' RACE reads, TCRdb called clonotypes with MiXCR, one entry per CDR3 protein. The sample records fewer than 500,000 distinct CDR3 sequences, roughly an eighth being singletons. These records were also assigned to another study, of yellow fever vaccine responses in identical twins.

Specimen: CD4+ T cells sorted from blood. Receptors were obtained from a woman aged 18-30 years in good health. CDR3s include the opening cysteine and the closing phenylalanine or tryptophan.

J gene	V gene	CDR3 protein
TRBJ2-7	TRBV5-6	CASSGTVNYEQYF
TRBJ2-1	TRBV28	CASSSPAAGGLSLPQFF
TRBJ2-2	TRBV11-2	CASSPRGSAGELFF
TRBJ2-1	TRBV7-9	CASSLVVSSGGNEQFF
TRBJ2-5	TRBV3-1	CASSQGFEGPYF
TRBJ2-4	TRBV7-6	CASSARLGGVNIQYF
TRBJ2-3	TRBV18	CASSPGGTSSTDTQYF
TRBJ2-6	TRBV4-2	CASSQAEGFSSGANVLTF
TRBJ2-1	TRBV7-2	CASSLSGAGYNEQFF
TRBJ2-3	TRBV5-1	CASSVATSTDTQYF
TRBJ2-3	TRBV12-3/TRBV12-4	CASSPRTSTDTQYF
TRBJ1-1	TRBV4-3	CASSRQIEGGTEAFF
TRBJ2-3	TRBV29-1	CSVELAGKRGDTQYF
TRBJ2-3	TRBV6-1	CASSEEDRWGGTDTQYF
TRBJ2-5	TRBV20-1	CSARDSGRVGETQYF
TRBJ1-3	TRBV6-1	CASRRQGLGNTIYF
TRBJ2-3	TRBV12-3/TRBV12-4	CASSLIAGPLGVTQYF
TRBJ1-6	TRBV12-3/TRBV12-4	CASSSTGGISPLHF
TRBJ2-3	TRBV3-1	CASSQGRSHPQRTQYF
TRBJ2-3	TRBV7-6	CASRVAGGPADTQYF
TRBJ2-3	TRBV2	CASSQVQGAQDTQYF
TRBJ2-1	TRBV27	CASSRRAGGPSAYNEQFF
TRBJ2-6	TRBV4-2	CASSKLESSGANVLTF
TRBJ2-3	TRBV29-1	CSVVGPDTQYF
TRBJ2-7	TRBV3-1	CASSLPGQGHYEQYF
TRBJ2-1	TRBV10-2	CASSESGGSGNEQFF
TRBJ2-1	TRBV15	CATSRDLKGGYNEQFF
TRBJ1-4	TRBV5-1	CASSSLGQGGEKLFF
TRBJ1-6	TRBV15	CATSRQDGDNSPLHF
TRBJ2-7	TRBV28	CASSLSPGGDTYEQYF
TRBJ2-4	TRBV20-1	CSAPQPGTGAYIQYF
TRBJ2-1	TRBV5-1	CASSLQGYEQFF
TRBJ2-7	TRBV2	CASRTEPQTYRFEQYF
TRBJ2-7	TRBV6-2/TRBV6-3	CASGDTMAYEQYF
TRBJ2-5	TRBV7-7	CASSLAGVLGQETQYF
TRBJ1-1	TRBV5-1	CASSPTGTQNTEAFF
TRBJ2-7	TRBV28	CASSRPGLAGGRGLEQYF
TRBJ2-3	TRBV5-1	CASSLGSSGGSDTQYF
TRBJ2-5	TRBV20-1	CSVPGTSVLEETQYF
TRBJ1-4	TRBV11-2	CASSGYRGRSEKLFF
TRBJ2-3	TRBV7-6	CASSSNRGRDTQYF
TRBJ2-5	TRBV30	CAWSAPGTGLGTQYF
TRBJ1-3	TRBV5-1	CASSLDGAAGNTIYF
TRBJ2-1	TRBV2	CASTVRGGNEQFF
TRBJ2-1	TRBV28	CASSSGQGKQFF
TRBJ2-3	TRBV7-9	CASSFTSGGPDTQYF
TRBJ2-5	TRBV20-1	CSAGRGQETQYF
TRBJ2-5	TRBV5-1	CASSQKGPTGETQYF
TRBJ2-5	TRBV5-1	CASSLGLAGGRSGREETQYF